One and the same sample provided the 10 T cell receptor beta chains below, sequenced in a study of shared clonotypes between healthy human individuals. Sequenced by immunoSEQ multiplex PCR; TCRdb stores in-frame clones only, minus some. Of over 400,000 clones in the sample, 65% to 85% were seen once. Sequences were obtained from PBMCs. These TCRs come from a woman in her 40s in good health. Some clones in this sample may be carry-over from other donors' samples.

In regard to this clone: A far bigger clonotype differs at one base, so this is likely a read error. For the CDR3, the DNA is TGTTCCAGCAGCCAAGAGCTAGCGGTTAACTCCTACGAGCAGTACTTC. Its translation is CSSSQELAVNSYEQYF. V and J are TRBV4-2 and TRBJ2-7; 7 nucleotides agree with TRBD2. Germline CDR1 LGHNA, CDR2 YNFKEQ. CDR3 size: 16 residues.

This rearrangement joins TRBV13 to TRBJ2-1, with D perhaps matching TRBD2 (5 bases). Germline V gives CDR1 PRHDT, CDR2 FYEKMQ (reference sequence). The CDR3 length is 15 residues. V shed 1 base and J shed 5 bases, with 12 bases lying between them. This chain's CDR3 is CASSLAAERDNEQFF. Written as DNA, the CDR3 is TGTGCCAGCAGCTTAGCAGCGGAGCGAGACAATGAGCAGTTCTTC.

The rearrangement uses TRBV13 and TRBJ2-2; 7 nucleotides match TRBD2. From germline, CDR1 is PRHDT and CDR2 FYEKMQ (reference sequence). The CDR3 is 16 residues long. V shed 4 bases and J 3 bases; nucleotides not matched to a gene: 8. The CDR3, as DNA: TGTGCCAGCAGCTCTCAGAGCGGGGCCTACACCGGGGAGCTGTTTTTT. Amino acids: CASSSQSGAYTGELFF.

This clone appeared a single time. This chain joins TRBV7-6 and TRBJ2-3; D unresolved. V was cut by 0 bases and J by 6 bases, with 4 bases left in between. The V gene's germline CDR1 is SGHVS and CDR2 FNYEAQ. The CDR3 has 12 residues. The CDR3 bases are TGTGCCAGCAGCTTAGCGCAGGATACGCAGTATTTT. Protein sequence: CASSLAQDTQYF. Full variable domain (remainder filled in from reference TRBV7-6 and TRBJ2-3): GAGVSQSPRYKVTKRGQDVALRCDPISGHVSLYWYRQALGQGPEFLTYFNYEAQQDKSGLPNDRFSAERPEGSISTLTIQRTEQRDSAMYRCASSLAQDTQYFGPGTRLTVL.

The chain joins TRBV27 to TRBJ2-7; D call uncertain. V gave up 3 bases and J gave up 3 bases, with 9 bases separating them. Per germline, CDR1 MNHEY and CDR2 SMNVEV (reference sequence). This CDR3 spans 13 amino acids. The DNA for the CDR3 is TGTGCCAGCAGTTTGGCCAGGAGCTACGAGCAGTACTTC. Amino acid sequence: CASSLARSYEQYF.

The CDR3 reads CASSPRTGVPEQFF. CDR3 bases: TGTGCCAGCAGCCCCCGGACAGGGGTGCCTGAGCAGTTCTTC. The chain combines TRBV6-6 with TRBJ2-1; TRBD1 agrees at 9 bases. Germline trimming cut 6 bases from V and 9 bases from J; bases unmatched to any gene: 9. CDR1 and CDR2 (germline): MNHNY, SVGAGI (reference sequence). The CDR3 loop spans 14 amino acids.

For the CDR3, the DNA is TGCAGCGTTGATTTGGGTCGGAACATTCAGTACTTC. Protein sequence: CSVDLGRNIQYF. The chain links TRBV29-1 to TRBJ2-4; D unclear. Germline values: CDR1 SQVTM, CDR2 ANQGSEA. Trimming took off 3 bases at V and 7 bases at J, with 10 bases between the two ends. The CDR3 runs to 12 residues.

The rearrangement uses TRBV6-5 and TRBJ2-3, with 7 bases that match TRBD2. Germline V CDR1 and CDR2: MNHEY, SVGAGI. J was trimmed by 5 bases and V by 6 bases; bases with no gene match: 8. CDR3 size: 14 residues. CDR3: CASREGGAVDTQYF. In DNA form, the CDR3 reads TGTGCCAGCAGAGAGGGAGGGGCGGTAGATACGCAGTATTTT.

Concerning this clone: The sample contains more than one DNA sequence encoding this CDR3. V gene TRBV6-5 combines with J gene TRBJ2-1, with D unclear. The CDR3 is 14 residues long. Germline V gives CDR1 MNHEY, CDR2 SVGAGI. V was cut by 2 bases and J by 7 bases, with 12 bases left in between. CDR3 nucleotides: TGTGCCAGCAGTTACAGTTTGGCGGAAAATGAGCAGTTCTTC. It encodes CASSYSLAENEQFF.

The genes are TRBV28 and TRBJ1-5; TRBD1 aligns across 7 bases. The CDR3 extends over 15 amino acids. V dropped 2 bases and J dropped 5; count of bases not matched to a gene: 6. From germline, CDR1 is MDHEN and CDR2 SYDVKM. This CDR3 reads CASSLEAGGDQPQHF. The CDR3 region has the DNA TGTGCCAGCAGTTTAGAGGCAGGGGGGGATCAGCCCCAGCATTTT.